This T cell receptor (beta chain) originates from a study of identical twins. Study-wide results and caveats: A lower insertion count was a feature of abundant cord blood beta clonotypes, with no such feature in memory repertoires. The study found that models underestimated out-of-frame TCR alpha sharing in monozygotic twins.

CDR3 length: 14 amino acids. Per the germline V gene, CDR1 is SGHTA and CDR2 is FQGNSA. V was trimmed by 3 bases and J by 3 bases, leaving 11 bases between them. About this clonotype itself: The target antigen is unknown.

A single record per CDR3 protein comes from TCRdb applying MiXCR to the 5' RACE reads. This sample has under 250,000 distinct CDR3 sequences; roughly 9.4% occur once, and the top ten carry 5% to 6%. The J gene is TRBJ1-2, the V gene TRBV7-2; maybe TRBD1 (6 bases). The sequence was collected from a young woman in good health. Input material: memory (CD45RO+) T cells sorted from blood. CDR3 nucleotides: TGTGCCAGCAGCTTCACAGGGTGGGACTATGGCTACACCTTC. It specifies CASSFTGWDYGYTF.